Listed below are T cell receptor beta chains from one sample, sequenced in a study of CD8+ T cells in alopecia areata. Some clones are missing from TCRdb's copy, which holds only in-frame ones; the method was immunoSEQ multiplex PCR. The data show hundreds of thousands of clones, with 67% seen just once and about 1.3% held by the top ten. The sequencing here drew on CD4+ T cells sorted from blood, taken at week 0. These receptors were taken from a human donor with alopecia areata. Each CDR3 is given with its conserved first and last residue. The order of the fields is V gene, J gene, D gene, clone size, CDR3 protein, CDR3 DNA. The D gene is left open where the match is weak. Expanded clones are given a class, and other clones once, few, many or no size at all.

v_call: TRBV29-1; j_call: TRBJ2-5; d_call: .; clone_size: .; cdr3_aa: CSVAGAQETQYF; cdr3_nt: TGCAGCGTTGCCGGGGCCCAAGAGACCCAGTACTTC
v_call: TRBV5-1; j_call: TRBJ2-6; d_call: .; clone_size: .; cdr3_aa: CASVPGPPTGANVLTF; cdr3_nt: TGCGCCAGCGTTCCAGGACCTCCTACTGGGGCCAACGTCCTGACTTTC
v_call: TRBV2; j_call: TRBJ2-7; d_call: TRBD1; clone_size: .; cdr3_aa: CASRDRAGEQYF; cdr3_nt: TGTGCCAGCAGGGACAGGGCGGGCGAGCAGTACTTC
v_call: TRBV4-3; j_call: TRBJ2-7; d_call: .; clone_size: .; cdr3_aa: CASSQELAYEQYF; cdr3_nt: TGCGCCAGCAGCCAAGAATTGGCGTACGAGCAGTACTTC
v_call: TRBV29-1; j_call: TRBJ2-2; d_call: .; clone_size: .; cdr3_aa: CSVGQAANTGELFF; cdr3_nt: TGCAGCGTGGGACAAGCCGCGAACACCGGGGAGCTGTTTTTT
v_call: TRBV6-5; j_call: TRBJ2-7; d_call: .; clone_size: few; cdr3_aa: CAVQGFYEQYF; cdr3_nt: TGTGCCGTACAGGGATTTTACGAGCAGTACTTC
v_call: TRBV7-9; j_call: TRBJ2-7; d_call: .; clone_size: .; cdr3_aa: CASSLVEQYF; cdr3_nt: TGTGCCAGCAGCTTAGTCGAGCAGTACTTC
v_call: TRBV4-3; j_call: TRBJ2-3; d_call: TRBD2; clone_size: .; cdr3_aa: CASSQLPPGGGHTDTQYF; cdr3_nt: TGCGCCAGCAGCCAGCTCCCCCCGGGAGGGGGGCACACAGATACGCAGTATTTT
v_call: TRBV5-4; j_call: TRBJ2-5; d_call: .; clone_size: .; cdr3_aa: CASSFQAQETQYF; cdr3_nt: TGTGCCAGCAGCTTTCAGGCTCAAGAGACCCAGTACTTC
v_call: TRBV27; j_call: TRBJ1-6; d_call: .; clone_size: .; cdr3_aa: CASSPRGWNSPLHF; cdr3_nt: TGTGCCAGCAGCCCAAGGGGGTGGAATTCACCCCTCCACTTT
v_call: TRBV5-4; j_call: TRBJ2-3; d_call: TRBD1; clone_size: .; cdr3_aa: CASSQRQGSTDTQYF; cdr3_nt: TGTGCCAGCAGCCAGCGACAGGGGTCAACAGATACGCAGTATTTT
v_call: TRBV10-3; j_call: TRBJ2-3; d_call: .; clone_size: few; cdr3_aa: CAIRQDYTDTQYF; cdr3_nt: TGTGCCATCCGACAGGATTACACAGATACGCAGTATTTT
v_call: TRBV5-1; j_call: TRBJ2-5; d_call: .; clone_size: .; cdr3_aa: CASSGGAPETQYF; cdr3_nt: TGCGCCAGCAGCGGGGGGGCCCCAGAGACCCAGTACTTC
v_call: TRBV19; j_call: TRBJ1-1; d_call: .; clone_size: .; cdr3_aa: CASTPQPNTEAFF; cdr3_nt: TGTGCCAGTACCCCACAGCCTAACACTGAAGCTTTCTTT
v_call: TRBV5-1; j_call: TRBJ1-1; d_call: .; clone_size: .; cdr3_aa: CASSLTGRATEAFF; cdr3_nt: TGCGCCAGCAGCTTGACAGGGAGGGCCACTGAAGCTTTCTTT
v_call: TRBV5-1; j_call: TRBJ2-1; d_call: .; clone_size: few; cdr3_aa: CASSSDPSNYNEQFF; cdr3_nt: TGCGCCAGCAGTTCCGATCCTAGTAACTACAATGAGCAGTTCTTC